The present T cell receptor beta chain was sequenced within a study of OX40 agonist ivuxolimab in advanced cancers. For the study in its entirety: Ivuxolimab, which targeted the costimulatory receptor OX40 (CD134), was an agonistic, fully human IgG2 monoclonal antibody. Partial responses occurred in three dose-escalation patients: two with cutaneous melanoma and one with hepatocellular carcinoma. Of the approximately 54 dose-escalation patients, hepatocellular carcinoma was present in around 20, melanoma in approximately 15, renal cell carcinoma in 9 and head and neck cancer in 9. Peripheral TCRbeta sequencing aimed to test whether ivuxolimab altered TCR sequence diversity and caused clonal T-cell expansion. The paper covers the monotherapy dose-escalation part of the phase I ivuxolimab trial, which included N = 52 patients. Intravenous ivuxolimab was administered to patients every 2 weeks at six dose levels: 0.01, 0.1, 0.3, 1.5, 3 and 10 mg/kg. Patients were allowed to have had prior anti-PD-1, anti-PD-L1 or anti-CTLA-4 therapy, and 30% to 50% of the dose-escalation patients had previously received checkpoint inhibitors. The dose-escalation cohort was roughly 87% male with a mean age of about 54 years, ranging from roughly 20 to 85. On the study overall, not on this receptor specifically: At doses of 0.1 to 3.0 mg/kg, clonal expansion of both CD4+ and CD8+ blood T cells was observed from baseline to week 6. After ivuxolimab, expanded clones were on average more numerous among CD8+ T cells than among CD4+ T cells. In the 0.1-3.0 mg/kg groups, partial responders had among the lowest normalized peripheral clonal expansion, particularly in CD8+ T cells. Antigen specificity was not determined for the clonally expanded peripheral T cells. Low levels of normalized T-cell clonal expansion were also seen in some patients who did not respond.

At the junction V is shortened by 5 bases and J by 4 bases, with 16 bases in between. According to the germline V gene (reference sequence), CDR1 reads LNHDA and CDR2 reads SQIVND. From cysteine to phenylalanine, the CDR3 is 15 amino acids long. CDR3 DNA is the only sequence kept; it has 45 bases, read in frame from the first base. To sequence the TCRbeta CDR3 region, genomic DNA was isolated from the sorted cells. TCRbeta CDR3 regions were sequenced using the immunoSEQ Assay. Entries here come from immuneACCESS through TCRdb and include only in-frame sequences with V and J called. Some clones fail to appear in such tables; in the studies checked, an unresolved V gene covers under half of the shortfall, and the cause of the remainder is unknown. This sample gives almost 70,000 clones in total; 80% to 95% of them show up just once. The top ten clonotypes cover 0.25% to 0.3% of the sample. With regard to this clone: Its antigen is still unknown. There are no base qualities to consult, and no much larger clone falls within one base.

Patients with autoimmune disease history or receiving systemic immunosuppression were excluded from the trial. Peripheral blood for TCR sequencing was collected from all dose cohorts at baseline, on cycle 4 day 1, and on cycle 7 day 1. Samples were obtained from an open-label, multicenter, first-in-human phase I dose-escalation trial of ivuxolimab. The trial enrolled adults with locally advanced or metastatic head and neck squamous cell, hepatocellular, melanoma or renal cell carcinoma. Before TCR sequencing, CD4+ and CD8+ T cells were separately sorted from peripheral blood. This receptor was taken from an adult with an advanced solid tumor such as melanoma, head and neck, liver or kidney cancer. The material was CD4+ or CD8+ T cells sorted from blood, obtained in a trial of the OX40 agonist ivuxolimab. Here the chain combines TRBV19 and TRBJ2-3; the D segment could be TRBD2, given 5 matching bases. This receptor has the CDR3 CASSASRGFSDTQYF. In nucleotides, the sequence is TGTGCCAGTAGTGCATCTCGGGGATTCTCAGATACGCAGTATTTT.